This T cell receptor (beta chain) is drawn from a study of blood T cell repertoires in COVID-19. In the study overall: Acute-phase and convalescent COVID-19 samples originated in the United States, Italy and Spain. PBMCs, B-cell-depleted T cells, or T cells provided the cDNA or gDNA that made up the material.

V was pared by 6 bases and J by 0 bases, with 11 bases between. Germline CDR1 and CDR2: LNHDA and SQIVND (reference sequence). The CDR3 loop spans 14 amino acids. Study processing details: For nucleated cells, counts were estimated from reference gene primer amplification. The protocol was immunoSEQ multiplex PCR, while the TCRdb copy is restricted to in-frame clones and leaves out a portion. V, J and clone size derive from that table, while D and trimming were established from the DNA sequence. The sample has more than 150,000 clones, almost 80% seen once. This clone came up many times. Material for sequencing was peripheral blood. This TCR derives from a woman in her 70s with acute or convalescent COVID-19. The V call is TRBV19, the J call TRBJ1-2; D not resolved. Written as DNA, the CDR3 is TGTGCCAGTAGCCTCTCGAGGGCTAACTATGGCTACACCTTC. Its protein is CASSLSRANYGYTF.